A selection of T cell receptor beta chains follows, all from one sample in a study of T cell responses to AZD1222 COVID-19 vaccine. Assay: immunoSEQ multiplex PCR; the TCRdb copy retains only in-frame clones and omits some. Of about 160,000 clones in the sample, more than 80% were seen once. Sequences were derived from peripheral blood, sampled on day 0 of AZD1222 vaccination. The receptors originated from an adult in good health. Each CDR3 is given with its conserved first and last residue. D genes are given only for firm matches.

CDR3 protein: CASSQGFGRGQDEQYF
D gene: TRBD1
V gene: TRBV4-2
J gene: TRBJ2-7

CDR3 protein: CASRFTGNTEAFF
D gene: NA
V gene: TRBV27
J gene: TRBJ1-1

CDR3 protein: CASSLGNGSPLHF
D gene: NA
V gene: TRBV11-2
J gene: TRBJ1-6

CDR3 protein: CSVEERGRLGTGPYRSGELFF
D gene: TRBD1
V gene: TRBV29-1
J gene: TRBJ2-2

CDR3 protein: CSVVRILNTEAFF
D gene: NA
V gene: TRBV29-1
J gene: TRBJ1-1

CDR3 protein: CASRVTQNTEAFF
D gene: NA
V gene: TRBV5-8
J gene: TRBJ1-1

CDR3 protein: CASSILKSGGTYNEQFF
D gene: TRBD2
V gene: TRBV5-1
J gene: TRBJ2-1

CDR3 protein: CASSKTGGSAGELFF
D gene: TRBD1
V gene: TRBV6-5
J gene: TRBJ2-2

CDR3 protein: CASSAMNTEAFF
D gene: NA
V gene: TRBV28
J gene: TRBJ1-1

CDR3 protein: CASRLPGQRVGDTEAFF
D gene: TRBD1
V gene: TRBV7-9
J gene: TRBJ1-1

CDR3 protein: CASSQRDRRNEQFF
D gene: TRBD1
V gene: TRBV4-3
J gene: TRBJ2-1

CDR3 protein: CASSAHVVVNSPLHF
D gene: NA
V gene: TRBV27
J gene: TRBJ1-6

CDR3 protein: CASTPWEATDTQYF
D gene: NA
V gene: TRBV5-1
J gene: TRBJ2-3

CDR3 protein: CASSPMTGDGTQYF
D gene: TRBD1
V gene: TRBV2
J gene: TRBJ2-5

CDR3 protein: CASSLVGAGTEAFF
D gene: NA
V gene: TRBV5-1
J gene: TRBJ1-1

CDR3 protein: CASSSGQGANQPQHF
D gene: TRBD1
V gene: TRBV13
J gene: TRBJ1-5

CDR3 protein: CASSLVDGWQPQHF
D gene: NA
V gene: TRBV7-2
J gene: TRBJ1-5

CDR3 protein: CASSYWTSGGSVKADTQYF
D gene: TRBD2
V gene: TRBV6-2/TRBV6-3
J gene: TRBJ2-3

CDR3 protein: CASSPTPTEITDTQYF
D gene: NA
V gene: TRBV4-1
J gene: TRBJ2-3

CDR3 protein: CASSERGREVSGDQPQHF
D gene: NA
V gene: TRBV2
J gene: TRBJ1-5

CDR3 protein: CASSYFGQTNNSPLHF
D gene: NA
V gene: TRBV6-5
J gene: TRBJ1-6

CDR3 protein: CASSLDRTYGYTF
D gene: NA
V gene: TRBV18
J gene: TRBJ1-2

CDR3 protein: CASSWEEMGNTEAFF
D gene: NA
V gene: TRBV7-8
J gene: TRBJ1-1